A single sample is the source of the 32 T cell receptor beta chains below, sequenced in a study of T-cell reconstitution after alpha-beta-depleted transplantation in children. Unique molecular identifiers were incorporated during preparation of the TCRbeta library. From the PCR reads, TCRdb called clonotypes with MiXCR, one entry per CDR3 protein. The sample lists 600,000 to 700,000 distinct CDR3 sequences; approximately 16% were seen once. The sequencing here drew on PBMCs from the stem cell graft donor, taken from the stem cell graft. The source of these receptors is a human donor who donated a stem cell graft to a child with acute myeloid leukemia.

The table lists this clonotype with many counts. The gene calls are TRBV29-1 and TRBJ2-7; D unclear. The germline V and J ends were trimmed by 7 bases and 0 bases, with 13 bases remaining between them. Germline loops: CDR1 SQVTM, CDR2 ANQGSEA. CDR3 length equals 13 residues. CDR3 amino acids: CSGADPSSYEQYV. For the CDR3, the DNA is TGCAGCGGCGCGGACCCTAGCTCCTACGAGCAGTACGTC.

This clonotype was observed at least ten times. The chain carries TRBV20-1 and TRBJ1-6; TRBD1 matches at 8 bases. CDR1 and CDR2 from the germline V gene are DFQATT and SNEGSKA (reference sequence). CDR3 size: 15 residues. Losses at the gene ends were 0 bases for V and 9 bases for J; bases not matched to a gene: 7. The CDR3 loop reads CSARDVQGDPSPLHF. The CDR3 nucleotides read TGCAGTGCTAGAGATGTACAGGGGGATCCTTCACCCCTCCACTTT.

As concerns this clonotype: Germline and junction disagree at one end, which may indicate a read error. V is TRBV15 and J is TRBJ2-7; D unresolved. CDR3 length equals 14 residues. The germline CDR1 and CDR2 sequences are LNHNV and YYDKDF (reference sequence). The CDR3 DNA is TGTGCCACCAGCGGCCCGGTTAGTTCCTTCGAGCAGTACTTC. Its protein is CATSGPVSSFEQYF.

This clonotype was detected many times. This rearrangement joins TRBV7-2 to TRBJ2-1; tentatively, D is TRBD2 (5 bases). Between the trimmed V and J ends, which lost 6 bases and 8 bases, there was a span of 14 bases. The length of the CDR3 is 13 residues. CDR1 SGHTA and CDR2 FQGNSA come from the germline V gene. The CDR3 DNA reads as TGTGCCAGCAGACTCCAGAGGGCATATGAGCAGTTCTTC. Its protein is CASRLQRAYEQFF.

This clonotype came up a few times. The chain is built from TRBV7-2 and TRBJ2-7, with D perhaps matching TRBD1 (6 bases). The CDR3 is made up of 15 amino acids. V lost 1 base, J lost 2 bases, and 12 bases lay in between. Per germline, CDR1 SGHTA and CDR2 FQGNSA. The CDR3 reads CASSLGSGGPYEQYF. The CDR3 DNA reads as TGTGCCAGCAGCTTAGGGTCTGGGGGCCCCTACGAGCAGTACTTC.

This clonotype was seen many times. The V and J genes are TRBV12-3 or TRBV12-4 and TRBJ2-7, with 7 positions matching TRBD1. This CDR3 spans 16 amino acids. V trimming: 4 bases; J trimming: 2 bases; junction bases outside the gene matches: 11. The CDR3 DNA sequence: TGTGCCAGCAGTTCCCCATTTACAGGGGTTCCCTACGAGCAGTACTTC. It yields the protein CASSSPFTGVPYEQYF.

Of note for this clonotype: A clone one base away is much larger, so this may be a read error. The J gene is TRBJ1-1, the V gene TRBV6-5; D unresolved. Looked up from germline, CDR1 is MNHEY and CDR2 is SVGAGI. The V end lost 7 bases, the J end lost 1 base, and 4 bases lay between the germline ends. The CDR3 runs 11 residues. This chain's CDR3 is CASIQNTEAFF. The CDR3, as DNA: TGTGCCAGCATACAGAACACTGAAGCTTTCTTT.

This clonotype was counted between two and nine times. This sequence joins TRBV6-2 or TRBV6-3 and TRBJ1-4; D not resolved. V lost 6 bases and J 7 bases, leaving 21 bases between the germline ends. CDR3 size: 16 residues. Germline CDR1 is MNHEY and CDR2 is SVGEGT. The chain's CDR3 is CASSPDTMQLREKLFF. The DNA of the CDR3 is TGTGCCAGCAGCCCAGACACCATGCAACTACGTGAAAAACTGTTTTTT.

This clonotype was seen a few times. The chain recombines TRBV20-1 with TRBJ2-7; D tentatively reads TRBD1 or TRBD2 (5 bases each). The CDR3 runs to 16 residues. Trimming cost V 0 bases and J 2 bases, with 17 bases left between them. Germline assignment: CDR1 DFQATT and CDR2 SNEGSKA (reference sequence). CDR3 amino acids: CSARDASGAAPYEQYF. In nucleotides, the CDR3 is TGCAGTGCTAGAGACGCCTCCGGGGCGGCCCCCTACGAGCAGTACTTC.

Concerning this clonotype: The germline gene is not matched at one end of the junction; a read error may be the cause. This rearrangement joins TRBV30 to TRBJ2-7, with TRBD1 matching 10 bases. CDR3 length equals 11 residues. CDR1 and CDR2 (germline): GTSNPN, SVGIG (reference sequence). The CDR3 protein is CAWSLGTGDHF. CDR3 nucleotides: TGTGCCTGGAGCCTAGGGACAGGGGACCACTTC.

The V call is TRBV7-9, the J call TRBJ2-7; D is undetermined. Trimming took 0 bases from V and 2 from J, leaving 8 bases between them. The CDR3 extends over 14 amino acids. Per the germline V gene, CDR1 is SEHNR and CDR2 is FQNEAQ (reference sequence). The CDR3 region is CASSLADGAYEQYF. In nucleotides, the CDR3 is TGTGCCAGCAGCTTAGCAGACGGAGCCTACGAGCAGTACTTC.

The CDR3 DNA sequence: TGTGCCAGCTCAGCGACGGTTGCCGGGGAGCTGTTTTTT. It specifies CASSATVAGELFF. The chain combines TRBV18 with TRBJ2-2, with unresolved D. Germline V gives CDR1 KGHSH, CDR2 LQKENI. The CDR3 consists of 13 residues. V lost 5 bases to trimming and J lost 6 bases, with 10 bases between them.

This clonotype has a count of ten or more. V is TRBV5-1 and J is TRBJ2-4; D remains ambiguous. V was shortened by 4 bases and J by 7 bases, with 6 bases between the two germline ends. CDR1 and CDR2 from the germline V gene are SGHRS and YFSETQ. This CDR3 has 11 amino acids. The CDR3 reads CASSHENIQYF. CDR3 nucleotide sequence: TGCGCCAGCAGCCATGAGAACATTCAGTACTTC.

The gene calls are TRBV5-1 and TRBJ2-1, with 10 bases matching TRBD1. Trimming at V came to 0 bases and at J to 0 bases, leaving 6 bases not matched to a gene. CDR1 and CDR2 from the germline V gene are SGHRS and YFSETQ. CDR3 length: 18 residues. The CDR3 sequence is CASSLDRTGGSSYNEQFF. The CDR3 DNA reads TGCGCCAGCAGCTTGGACCGGACAGGGGGAAGCTCCTACAATGAGCAGTTCTTC.

This clonotype was picked up a small number of times. V and J are TRBV12-3 or TRBV12-4 and TRBJ2-7; D might be TRBD1 (6 bases). V lost 3 bases, J lost 3 bases, and 15 bases lay in between. This CDR3 contains 15 residues. The CDR3 region is CASSFDYGQSYEQYF. In DNA, the CDR3 is TGTGCCAGCAGTTTCGATTATGGACAGAGCTACGAGCAGTACTTC.

Turning to this clonotype: The germline gene is not matched at one end of the junction; a read error may be the cause. This chain connects TRBV12-3 or TRBV12-4 to TRBJ1-1; the D is unclear. CDR3 length: 12 residues. DNA of the CDR3: TGTCCCAGTCGGGAGCTAAACACTGAAGCTTTCTTT. This translates into CPSRELNTEAFF.

This clonotype occurred a few times. The V gene is TRBV15, the J gene TRBJ1-1, with D uncertain. V gave up 2 bases and J gave up 0 bases, with 7 bases separating them. The CDR3 runs to 14 residues. Germline V gene lookup returns CDR1 LNHNV and CDR2 YYDKDF (reference sequence). This chain's CDR3 is CATSRSNLNTEAFF. The CDR3 DNA reads as TGTGCCACCAGCAGATCAAATTTGAACACTGAAGCTTTCTTT.

This clonotype was recorded many times. The J gene is TRBJ1-2, the V gene TRBV20-1; D is ambiguous. Trimming pared 3 bases from V and 4 bases from J, leaving 12 bases between. The CDR3 runs 13 residues. CDR1 is DFQATT, CDR2 SNEGSKA, per germline (reference sequence). The CDR3 region has the DNA TGCAGTGCTAGGGAGGACGGCCGCTATGGCTACACCTTC. Translated, it gives CSAREDGRYGYTF.

This clonotype was seen many times. J is TRBJ1-5 and V is TRBV7-2, with no clear D. Trimming took off 1 base at V and 3 bases at J, with 10 bases between the two ends. CDR3 size: 15 residues. Germline V gene sequence: CDR1 SGHTA, CDR2 FQGNSA. CDR3 nucleotides: TGTGCCAGCAGCTTAGTTTCCAGTAACAATCAGCCCCAGCATTTT. Protein: CASSLVSSNNQPQHF.

This clonotype was recorded many times. V and J are TRBV29-1 and TRBJ2-5; 7 positions agree with TRBD2. This CDR3 contains 12 residues. V lost 7 bases to trimming and J lost 5 bases; unmatched junction nucleotides: 7. Per germline, CDR1 SQVTM and CDR2 ANQGSEA. CDR3 in DNA: TGCAGCGCCGGGGTCGGGGGGGAGACCCAGTACTTC. Translating it yields CSAGVGGETQYF.

This clonotype was seen many times. CDR3 region: CASSAQGALGEKLFF. The CDR3 DNA reads TGTGCCAGCAGCGCTCAGGGGGCGTTGGGTGAAAAACTGTTTTTT. This chain uses TRBV5-6 with TRBJ1-4; TRBD1 agrees at 8 bases. Germline assignment: CDR1 SGHDT and CDR2 YYEEEE. The CDR3 is made up of 15 amino acids. Germline trimming cut 4 bases from V and 7 bases from J; bases unmatched to any gene: 9.

This clonotype was seen ten or more times. The J gene is TRBJ1-1, the V gene TRBV5-6; TRBD1 might be the D (5 bases). V lost 4 bases and J lost 6, with 19 bases in between. Germline V gives CDR1 SGHDT, CDR2 YYEEEE. This CDR3 has 15 amino acids. The CDR3 nucleotides are TGTGCCAGCAGCCCCGTTGGAGGGGACTTCCCTGAAGCTTTCTTT. Encoded protein: CASSPVGGDFPEAFF.

This clonotype was found a few times. This chain links TRBV28 with TRBJ2-1, with D unresolved. CDR1 and CDR2 from the germline V gene are MDHEN and SYDVKM. The CDR3 totals 13 residues. V lost 6 bases to trimming and J lost 9 bases, with 15 bases between them. CDR3 coding DNA: TGTGCCAGCAGAGTTCGGACGGGTTCTGAGCAGTTCTTC. It encodes CASRVRTGSEQFF.

The chain links TRBV5-1 to TRBJ2-1; 15 bases are a match to TRBD2. After removal of 4 bases from V and 5 bases from J, the junction contained 7 bases not matched to a gene. The CDR3 has 17 amino acids. The germline V gene has CDR1 SGHRS and CDR2 YFSETQ. The CDR3 is CASSPGLAGGLNNEQFF. CDR3 nucleotide sequence: TGCGCCAGCAGCCCAGGACTAGCGGGGGGGCTCAACAATGAGCAGTTCTTC.

Written as DNA, the CDR3 is TGCAGTGATTACGGGGGGCGCCAAGAGACCCAGTACTTC. Protein product: CSDYGGRQETQYF. The chain uses TRBV20-1 and TRBJ2-5, with D possibly being TRBD2 (7 bases). This CDR3 contains 13 residues. The V and J ends lost 7 bases and 1 base respectively, with 13 bases between them. Germline CDR1 is DFQATT and CDR2 is SNEGSKA (reference sequence).

The chain employs TRBV11-2 and TRBJ1-2; D is ambiguous. The CDR3 runs to 14 residues. Trimming shortened V by 5 bases and J by 8 bases, and 18 bases separated the two germline ends. Germline CDR1 SGHAT, CDR2 FQNNGV. The CDR3 region has the DNA TGTGCCAGCAGCCCGCCCGGAGCCAGTGGAGGCTACACCTTC. Its protein is CASSPPGASGGYTF. The full variable domain, with the rest looked up from reference TRBV11-2 and TRBJ1-2, is EAGVAQSPRYKIIEKRQSVAFWCNPISGHATLYWYQQILGQGPKLLIQFQNNGVVDDSQLPKDRFSAERLKGVDSTLKIQPAKLEDSAVYLCASSPPGASGGYTFGSGTRLTVV.

This clonotype showed up just a few times. CDR3 sequence: CASSERAGLNTEAFF. Written as DNA, the CDR3 is TGCGCCAGCAGCGAGAGGGCCGGTTTGAACACTGAAGCTTTCTTT. The rearrangement links TRBV5-1 to TRBJ1-1; D unclear. This CDR3 has 15 amino acids. Trimming stripped 4 bases from V and 0 bases from J, with 13 bases between. Germline assignment: CDR1 SGHRS and CDR2 YFSETQ. The full variable domain, its missing parts supplied by reference TRBV5-1 and TRBJ1-1, is KAGVTQTPRYLIKTRGQQVTLSCSPISGHRSVSWYQQTPGQGLQFLFEYFSETQRNKGNFPGRFSGRQFSNSRSEMNVSTLELGDSALYLCASSERAGLNTEAFFGQGTRLTVV.

The chain recombines TRBV21-1 with TRBJ1-1; the D segment call TRBD1 is taken from the table without a DNA check. TRBV21-1 is shown as a pseudogene. The length of the CDR3 is 15 residues. The CDR3 protein is CASSKVNRGDTEAFF. The CDR3 nucleotides are TGTGCCAGCAGCAAAGTCAACAGGGGGGACACTGAAGCTTTCTTT.

The chain has TRBV20-1 and TRBJ1-5; D is possibly TRBD1 (6 bases). Germline V gives CDR1 DFQATT, CDR2 SNEGSKA (reference sequence). This CDR3 comprises 15 residues. Between the trimmed V and J ends, which lost 3 bases and 2 bases, there was a span of 14 bases. The CDR3 bases are TGCAGTGCTAGGTTTGGACAGATTGGCAATCAGCCCCAGCATTTT. Amino acids: CSARFGQIGNQPQHF.

This clonotype has ten or more counts. The chain employs TRBV5-1 and TRBJ1-6; no clear D gene. This CDR3 has 16 amino acids. The V end was cut by 4 bases, the J end by 3 bases, with 14 bases between. Germline V gene sequence: CDR1 SGHRS, CDR2 YFSETQ. CDR3 sequence (DNA): TGCGCCAGCAGCGCCACAGCGGAACGCTATAATTCACCCCTCCACTTT. This gives the protein CASSATAERYNSPLHF.

V usage is TRBV5-1 and J usage is TRBJ2-7; no clear D. Per the germline V gene, CDR1 is SGHRS and CDR2 is YFSETQ. Trimming removed 4 bases from V and 2 bases from J, with 19 bases in between. The CDR3 totals 16 residues. In nucleotides, the CDR3 is TGCGCCAGCAGCCCTGACTCTTTTGGGCCTCCCTACGAGCAGTACTTC. Protein product: CASSPDSFGPPYEQYF.

This clonotype was seen repeatedly, ten times or more. The rearrangement links TRBV29-1 to TRBJ1-1, with D perhaps TRBD1 (5 bases). The germline V gene has CDR1 SQVTM and CDR2 ANQGSEA. V lost 7 bases, J lost 4 bases, and 13 bases lay in between. The length of the CDR3 is 12 residues. In nucleotides, the CDR3 is TGCAGCGGGGGGACCCTCGGCACTGAAGCTTTCTTT. Its translation: CSGGTLGTEAFF.